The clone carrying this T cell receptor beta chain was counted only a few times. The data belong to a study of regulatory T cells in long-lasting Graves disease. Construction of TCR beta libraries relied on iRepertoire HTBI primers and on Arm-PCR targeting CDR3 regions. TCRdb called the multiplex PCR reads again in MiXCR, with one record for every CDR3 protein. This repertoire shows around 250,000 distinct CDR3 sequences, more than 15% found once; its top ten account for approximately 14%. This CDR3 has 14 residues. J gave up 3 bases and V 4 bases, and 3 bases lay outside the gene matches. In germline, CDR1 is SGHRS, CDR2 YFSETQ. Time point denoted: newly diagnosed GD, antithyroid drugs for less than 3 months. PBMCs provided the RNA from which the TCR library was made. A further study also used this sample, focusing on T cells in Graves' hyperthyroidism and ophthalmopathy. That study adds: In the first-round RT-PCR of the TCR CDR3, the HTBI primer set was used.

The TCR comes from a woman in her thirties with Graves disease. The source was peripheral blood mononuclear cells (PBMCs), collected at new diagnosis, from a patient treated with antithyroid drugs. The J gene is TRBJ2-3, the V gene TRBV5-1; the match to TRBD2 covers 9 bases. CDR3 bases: TGCGCCAGCAGCGGCGGGGGGGCAACAGATACGCAGTATTTT. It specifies CASSGGGATDTQYF.